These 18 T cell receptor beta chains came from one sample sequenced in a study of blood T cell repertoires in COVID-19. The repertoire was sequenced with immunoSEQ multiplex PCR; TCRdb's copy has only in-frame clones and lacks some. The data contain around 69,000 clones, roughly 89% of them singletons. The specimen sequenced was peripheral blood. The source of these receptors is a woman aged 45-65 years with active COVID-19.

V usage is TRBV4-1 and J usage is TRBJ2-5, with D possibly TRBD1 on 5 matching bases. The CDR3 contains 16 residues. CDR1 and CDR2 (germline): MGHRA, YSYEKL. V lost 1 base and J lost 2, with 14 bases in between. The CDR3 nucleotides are TGCGCCAGCAGCCAAGGGGGTCAAAGGGGTCAAGAGACCCAGTACTTC. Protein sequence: CASSQGGQRGQETQYF.

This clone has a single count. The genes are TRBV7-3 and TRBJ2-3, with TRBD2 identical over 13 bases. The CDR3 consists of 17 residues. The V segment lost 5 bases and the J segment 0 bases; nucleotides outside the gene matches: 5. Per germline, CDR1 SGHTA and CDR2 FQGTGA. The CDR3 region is CASSRGLAGASTDTQYF. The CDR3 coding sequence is TGTGCCAGCAGCAGAGGACTAGCGGGAGCCAGCACAGATACGCAGTATTTT.

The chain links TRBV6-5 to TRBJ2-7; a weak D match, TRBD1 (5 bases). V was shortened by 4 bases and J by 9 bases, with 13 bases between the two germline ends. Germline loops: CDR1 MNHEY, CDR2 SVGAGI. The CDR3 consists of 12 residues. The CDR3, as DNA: TGTGCCAGCAGTTTCCCCAGGGATAGGCAGTACTTC. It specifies CASSFPRDRQYF.

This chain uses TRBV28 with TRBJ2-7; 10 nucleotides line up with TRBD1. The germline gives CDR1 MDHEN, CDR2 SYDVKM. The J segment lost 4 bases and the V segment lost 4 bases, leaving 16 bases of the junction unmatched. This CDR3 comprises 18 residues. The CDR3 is CASSSPGQGKRGRYEQYF. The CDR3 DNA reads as TGTGCCAGCAGTTCTCCGGGACAGGGGAAACGAGGGCGGTACGAGCAGTACTTC.

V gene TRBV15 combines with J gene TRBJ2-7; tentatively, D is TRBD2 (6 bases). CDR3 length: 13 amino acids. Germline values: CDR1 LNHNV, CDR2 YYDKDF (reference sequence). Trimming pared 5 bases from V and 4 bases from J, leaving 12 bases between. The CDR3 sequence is CATSRDRGYEQYF. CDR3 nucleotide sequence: TGTGCCACCAGCCGGGACCGGGGGTACGAGCAGTACTTC.

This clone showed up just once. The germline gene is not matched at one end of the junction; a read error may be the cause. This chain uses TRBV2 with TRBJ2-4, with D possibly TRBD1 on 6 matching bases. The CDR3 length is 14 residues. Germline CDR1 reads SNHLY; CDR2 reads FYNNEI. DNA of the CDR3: TGTGCCAGCAGTAATGAGAAAGGACAGAGGTTAATAAACTTC. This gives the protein CASSNEKGQRLINF.

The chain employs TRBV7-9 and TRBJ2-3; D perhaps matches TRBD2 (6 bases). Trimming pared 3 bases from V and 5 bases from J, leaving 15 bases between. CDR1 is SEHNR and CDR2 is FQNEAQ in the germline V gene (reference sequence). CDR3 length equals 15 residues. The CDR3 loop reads CASSFGRGRVDTQYF. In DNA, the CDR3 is TGTGCCAGCAGCTTCGGGCGGGGCAGGGTAGATACGCAGTATTTT.

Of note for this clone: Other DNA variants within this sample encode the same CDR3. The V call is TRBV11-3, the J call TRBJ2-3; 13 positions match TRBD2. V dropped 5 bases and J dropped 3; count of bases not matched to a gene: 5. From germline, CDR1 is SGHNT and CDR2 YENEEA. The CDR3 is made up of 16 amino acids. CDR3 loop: CASSPGLAGATDTQYF. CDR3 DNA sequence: TGTGCCAGCAGCCCCGGACTAGCGGGAGCTACAGATACGCAGTATTTT.

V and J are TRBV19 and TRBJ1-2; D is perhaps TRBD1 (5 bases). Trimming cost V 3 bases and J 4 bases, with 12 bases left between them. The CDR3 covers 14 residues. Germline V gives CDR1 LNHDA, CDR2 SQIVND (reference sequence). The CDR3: CASSIPGGTYGYTF. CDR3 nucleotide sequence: TGTGCCAGTAGTATTCCGGGGGGGACCTATGGCTACACCTTC.

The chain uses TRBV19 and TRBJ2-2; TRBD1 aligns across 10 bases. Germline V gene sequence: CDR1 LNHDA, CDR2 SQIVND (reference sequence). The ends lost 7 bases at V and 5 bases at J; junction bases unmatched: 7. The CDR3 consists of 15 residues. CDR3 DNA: TGTGCCAGTAACACCCCGGGACAGGGGACCGGGGAGCTGTTTTTT. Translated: CASNTPGQGTGELFF. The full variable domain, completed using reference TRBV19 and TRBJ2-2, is DGGITQSPKYLFRKEGQNVTLSCEQNLNHDAMYWYRQDPGQGLRLIYYSQIVNDFQKGDIAEGYSVSREKKESFPLTVTSAQKNPTAFYLCASNTPGQGTGELFFGEGSRLTVL.

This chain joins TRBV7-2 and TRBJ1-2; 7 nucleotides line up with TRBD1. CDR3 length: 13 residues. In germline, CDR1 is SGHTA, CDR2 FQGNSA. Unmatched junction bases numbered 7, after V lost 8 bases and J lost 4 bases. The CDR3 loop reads CASGVGTAYGYTF. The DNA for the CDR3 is TGTGCCAGCGGGGTGGGGACAGCCTATGGCTACACCTTC.

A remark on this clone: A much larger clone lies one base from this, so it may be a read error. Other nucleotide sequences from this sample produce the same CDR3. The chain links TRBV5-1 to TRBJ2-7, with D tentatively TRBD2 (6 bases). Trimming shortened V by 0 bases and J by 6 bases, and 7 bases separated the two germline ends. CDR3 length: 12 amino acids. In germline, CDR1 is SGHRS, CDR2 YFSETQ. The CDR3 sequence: CASSLAGGEQYF. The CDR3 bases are TGCGCCAGCAGCTTGGCCGGGGGCGAGCAGTACTTC.

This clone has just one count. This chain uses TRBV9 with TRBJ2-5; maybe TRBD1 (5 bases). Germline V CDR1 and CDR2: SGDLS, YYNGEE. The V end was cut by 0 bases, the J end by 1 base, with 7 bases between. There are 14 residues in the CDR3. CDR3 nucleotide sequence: TGTGCCAGCAGCGTAGGCAGGGTCCAAGAGACCCAGTACTTC. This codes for CASSVGRVQETQYF.

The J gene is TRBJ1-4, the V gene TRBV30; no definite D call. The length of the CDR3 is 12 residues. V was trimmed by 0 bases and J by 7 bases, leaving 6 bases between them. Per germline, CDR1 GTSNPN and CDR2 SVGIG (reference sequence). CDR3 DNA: TGTGCCTGGAGTGTACGGGTTGAAAAACTGTTTTTT. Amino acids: CAWSVRVEKLFF.

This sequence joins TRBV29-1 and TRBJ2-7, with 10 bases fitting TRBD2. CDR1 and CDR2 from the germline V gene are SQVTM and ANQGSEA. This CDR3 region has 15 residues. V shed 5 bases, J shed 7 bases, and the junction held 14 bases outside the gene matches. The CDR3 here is CSVPTTSGIYAEQYF. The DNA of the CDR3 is TGCAGCGTTCCGACCACTAGCGGGATTTACGCTGAGCAGTACTTC.

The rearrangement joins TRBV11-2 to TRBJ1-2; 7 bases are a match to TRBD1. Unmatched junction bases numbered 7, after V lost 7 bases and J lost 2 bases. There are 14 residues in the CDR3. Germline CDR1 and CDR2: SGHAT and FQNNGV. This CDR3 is CASTPGGQNYGYTF. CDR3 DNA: TGTGCCAGCACCCCCGGGGGACAGAACTATGGCTACACCTTC.

CDR3 DNA sequence: TGTGCCAGCAGCCAGACCGGGACACTCGGTAGCACAGATACGCAGTATTTT. The encoded protein is CASSQTGTLGSTDTQYF. This chain joins TRBV7-6 and TRBJ2-3, with D perhaps matching TRBD1 (6 bases). Germline values: CDR1 SGHVS, CDR2 FNYEAQ. The CDR3 sequence is 17 residues long. V was clipped by 5 bases and J by 0 bases, with 18 bases between them.

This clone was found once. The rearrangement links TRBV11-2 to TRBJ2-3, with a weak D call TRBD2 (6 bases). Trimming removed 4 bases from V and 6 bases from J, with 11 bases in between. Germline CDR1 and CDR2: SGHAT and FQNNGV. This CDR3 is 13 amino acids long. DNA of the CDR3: TGTGCCAGCAGCTATACTAGCCCTGATACGCAGTATTTT. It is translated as CASSYTSPDTQYF.